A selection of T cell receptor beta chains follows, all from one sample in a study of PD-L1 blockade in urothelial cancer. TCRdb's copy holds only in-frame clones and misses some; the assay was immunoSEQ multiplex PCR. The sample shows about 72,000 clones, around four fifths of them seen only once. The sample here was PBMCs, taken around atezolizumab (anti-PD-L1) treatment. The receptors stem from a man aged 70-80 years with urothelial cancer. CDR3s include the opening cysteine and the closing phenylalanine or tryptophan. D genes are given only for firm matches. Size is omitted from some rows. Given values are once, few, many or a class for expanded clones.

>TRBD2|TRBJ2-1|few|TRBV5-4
CASSWGLEAANEQFF
TGTGCCAGCAGCTGGGGACTAGAGGCGGCGAATGAGCAGTTCTTC
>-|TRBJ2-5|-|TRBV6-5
CASSYGPLGTQYF
TGTGCCAGCAGTTACGGCCCCCTTGGGACCCAGTACTTC
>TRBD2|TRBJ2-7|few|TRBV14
CASSLLSGSSYEQYF
TGTGCCAGCAGCCTACTTAGCGGGAGCTCCTACGAGCAGTACTTC
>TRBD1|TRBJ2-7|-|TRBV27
CASSLLPADRGGEQYF
TGTGCCAGCAGTTTACTCCCCGCGGACAGGGGAGGCGAGCAGTACTTC
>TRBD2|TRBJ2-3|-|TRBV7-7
CASSTGTSGSLSTDTQYF
TGTGCCAGCAGCACCGGGACTAGCGGCTCGCTTAGCACAGATACGCAGTATTTT
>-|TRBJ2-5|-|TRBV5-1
CASSFRALQETQYF
TGCGCCAGCAGCTTCAGGGCGCTCCAAGAGACCCAGTACTTC
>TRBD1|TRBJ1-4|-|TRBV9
CASHPTGLSNEKLFF
TGTGCCAGCCATCCGACAGGGCTGAGCAATGAAAAACTGTTTTTT
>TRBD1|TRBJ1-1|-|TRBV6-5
CASSYLGQMNTEAFF
TGTGCCAGCAGTTACCTGGGACAGATGAACACTGAAGCTTTCTTT
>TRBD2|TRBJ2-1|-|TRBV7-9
CASGGRLRENYNEQFF
TGTGCCAGCGGTGGGCGACTGCGGGAGAACTACAATGAGCAGTTCTTC
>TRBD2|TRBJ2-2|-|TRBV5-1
CASSLRAGGPPTNTGELFF
TGCGCCAGCAGCTTGAGAGCGGGAGGGCCCCCTACGAACACCGGGGAGCTGTTTTTT
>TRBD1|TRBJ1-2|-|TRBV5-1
CASSLGDRGLNYGYTF
TGCGCCAGCAGCTTGGGAGACAGGGGGCTTAACTATGGCTACACCTTC
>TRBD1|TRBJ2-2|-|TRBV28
CASSPLLTGTGSNGELFF
TGTGCCAGCAGTCCCCTCCTTACCGGGACAGGGTCCAACGGGGAGCTGTTTTTT
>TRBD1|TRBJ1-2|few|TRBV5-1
CASSPGTANYGYTF
TGCGCCAGCAGCCCGGGGACAGCTAACTATGGCTACACCTTC
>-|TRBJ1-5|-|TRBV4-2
CASSPRTDSNQPQHF
TGTGCCAGCAGCCCTCGGACAGATAGCAATCAGCCCCAGCATTTT
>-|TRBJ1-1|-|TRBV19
CASTQGEKLLNTEAFF
TGTGCCAGTACCCAGGGTGAAAAATTATTGAACACTGAAGCTTTCTTT
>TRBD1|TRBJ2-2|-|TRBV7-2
CASSALWGQWRSGELFF
TGTGCCAGCAGCGCCCTGTGGGGACAGTGGCGATCCGGGGAGCTGTTTTTT
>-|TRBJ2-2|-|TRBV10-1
CASSELVGAGELFF
TGCGCCAGCAGTGAGTTAGTGGGCGCCGGGGAGCTGTTTTTT
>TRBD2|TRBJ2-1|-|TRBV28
CASSFLGLAGAEQFF
TGTGCCAGCAGTTTCTTGGGACTAGCGGGCGCTGAGCAGTTCTTC
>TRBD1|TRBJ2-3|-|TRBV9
CASSENRGATDTQYF
TGTGCCAGCAGCGAAAACAGGGGGGCGACAGATACGCAGTATTTT
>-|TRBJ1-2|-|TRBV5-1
CASSPTEPFLGGYTF
TGCGCCAGCAGCCCCACGGAGCCCTTCCTCGGTGGCTACACCTTC
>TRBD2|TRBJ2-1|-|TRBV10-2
CASSLAGGPNEQFF
TGCGCCAGCAGTTTAGCGGGAGGGCCGAATGAGCAGTTCTTC
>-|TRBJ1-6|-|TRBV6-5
CASSYSQGFNSPLHF
TGTGCCAGCAGTTACTCGCAGGGGTTCAATTCACCCCTCCACTTT
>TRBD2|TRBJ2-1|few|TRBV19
CASSVTSGSFSEQFF
TGTGCCAGTAGTGTTACTAGCGGGAGCTTTTCTGAGCAGTTCTTC
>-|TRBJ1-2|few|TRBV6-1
CASSGDLYGYGYTF
TGTGCCAGCAGTGGTGATCTGTACGGCTATGGCTACACCTTC
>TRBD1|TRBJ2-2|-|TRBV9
CASSSTTGGRDGELFF
TGTGCCAGCAGCTCCACGACAGGGGGCAGGGACGGGGAGCTGTTTTTT
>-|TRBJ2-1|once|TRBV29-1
CSVRTGSSYNEQFF
TGCAGCGTCCGAACAGGGAGCTCCTACAATGAGCAGTTCTTC
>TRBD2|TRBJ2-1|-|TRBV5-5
CASSVRLATYNEQFF
TGTGCCAGCAGCGTAAGACTAGCTACCTACAATGAGCAGTTCTTC
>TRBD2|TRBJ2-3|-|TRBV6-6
CASKTSGTSTNTQYF
TGTGCCAGCAAAACGTCCGGGACTAGCACGAATACGCAGTATTTT
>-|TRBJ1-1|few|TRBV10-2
CASSDGSKGYTEAFF
TGCGCCAGCAGTGACGGCTCGAAGGGGTACACTGAAGCTTTCTTT
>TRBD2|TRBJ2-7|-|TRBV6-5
CASSYSRLADNF
TGTGCCAGCAGTTACTCACGGCTAGCGGATAACTTC
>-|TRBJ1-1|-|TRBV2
CASGLGGEAFF
TGTGCCAGCGGATTAGGGGGAGAAGCTTTCTTT
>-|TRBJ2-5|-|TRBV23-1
CASPSYQETQYF
TGCGCCAGCCCGTCTTACCAAGAGACCCAGTACTTC
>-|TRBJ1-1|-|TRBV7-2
CASSLVVGGNTEAFF
TGTGCCAGCAGCTTAGTAGTAGGCGGGAACACTGAAGCTTTCTTT
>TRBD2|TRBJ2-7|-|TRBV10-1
CASSPRVAGANEQYF
TGCGCCAGCAGCCCTAGGGTAGCGGGAGCTAACGAGCAGTACTTC
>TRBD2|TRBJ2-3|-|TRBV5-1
CASSLTPALAGVSTDTQYF
TGCGCCAGCAGCTTGACGCCAGCTCTAGCGGGAGTCAGCACAGATACGCAGTATTTT
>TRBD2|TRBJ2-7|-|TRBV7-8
CASSLDTSGRSSVNGRDF
TGTGCCAGCAGCTTAGATACTAGCGGGAGATCTAGTGTGAACGGGAGAGACTTC
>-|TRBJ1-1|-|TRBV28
CASVSGNTEAFF
TGTGCCAGCGTGAGTGGGAACACTGAAGCTTTCTTT
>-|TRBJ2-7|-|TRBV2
CAGAREFSYEQYF
TGTGCCGGAGCCCGGGAGTTCTCCTACGAGCAGTACTTC
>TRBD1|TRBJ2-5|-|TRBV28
CASSLGTGKETQYF
TGTGCCAGCAGTTTGGGGACAGGGAAAGAGACCCAGTACTTC
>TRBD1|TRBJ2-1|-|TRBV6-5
CASSLDREQFF
TGTGCCAGCAGTCTGGACAGGGAACAGTTCTTC
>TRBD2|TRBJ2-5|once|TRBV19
CASSNGVGGRALGGKTQYF
TGTGCCAGTAGTAATGGTGTGGGCGGGAGGGCCCTCGGAGGAAAGACCCAGTACTTC
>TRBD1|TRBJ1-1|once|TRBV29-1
CSGGQGRTEAFF
TGCAGCGGTGGACAGGGTAGGACTGAAGCTTTCTTT
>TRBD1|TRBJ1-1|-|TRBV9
CASSAGQGLNTEAFF
TGTGCCAGCAGCGCCGGACAGGGTTTGAACACTGAAGCTTTCTTT
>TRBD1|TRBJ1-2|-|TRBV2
CASWTGGAYGYTF
TGTGCCAGCTGGACAGGGGGCGCGTATGGCTACACCTTC
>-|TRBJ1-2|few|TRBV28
CASSNFNYGYTF
TGTGCCAGCAGCAATTTTAACTATGGCTACACCTTC